This T cell receptor beta chain originates from a study of Graves' ophthalmopathy and Graves' hyperthyroidism. Broader study findings: Most thyroid-expanded clonotypes exceeding 0.001 frequency were also found in blood.

The CDR3 is 14 amino acids. Germline lookup yields CDR1 SGDLS and CDR2 YYNGEE. Diagnostic conclusions were grounded in clinical symptoms, serum thyroxine, TRAb, thyroid ultrasound and orbital computed tomography. Of note for this clonotype: Its target is unknown. At one end, the junction sequence differs from germline, possibly due to a read error.

Amplified material comprised TCR beta CDR3 regions derived from RNA transcripts. After a first-round RT-PCR with HTBI primers, a second-round multiplex PCR was run. TCRdb used MiXCR to reprocess the multiplex PCR reads, holding one entry per CDR3 protein. The sample records 600,000 to 700,000 distinct CDR3 sequences, about 38% being singletons. This clonotype was sampled from an adult man with Graves' ophthalmopathy. The chain uses TRBV9 and TRBJ1-4; the D is unclear. The specimen sequenced was peripheral blood. CDR3 sequence reads: CVSSVGNIDEKLVF. DNA of the CDR3: TGTGTCAGCAGCGTAGGTAATATAGATGAAAAACTGGTTTTT.